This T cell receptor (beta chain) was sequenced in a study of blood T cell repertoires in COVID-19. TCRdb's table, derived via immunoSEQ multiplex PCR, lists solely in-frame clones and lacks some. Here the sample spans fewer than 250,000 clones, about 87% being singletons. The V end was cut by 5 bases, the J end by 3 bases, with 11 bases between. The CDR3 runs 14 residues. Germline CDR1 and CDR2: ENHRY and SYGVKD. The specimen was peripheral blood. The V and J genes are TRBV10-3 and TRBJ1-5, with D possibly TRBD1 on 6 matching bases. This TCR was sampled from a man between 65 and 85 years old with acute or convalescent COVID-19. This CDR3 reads CAISWGHFNQPQHF. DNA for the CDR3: TGTGCCATCAGTTGGGGACACTTCAATCAGCCCCAGCATTTT.